Shown below are 17 T cell receptor beta chains from a single sample sequenced in a study of cytomegalovirus exposure and HLA in healthy donors. 60 Vbeta and 13 Jbeta primers were used in PCR. Only in-frame clones appear in the TCRdb table, and some are missing; sequencing was by immunoSEQ multiplex PCR. The sample yields approximately 140,000 clones, 66% seen once. Sequenced: PBMCs. These receptors all stem from a woman aged 55 to 70 in good health and CMV-seronegative.

The chain has TRBV7-8 and TRBJ1-5, with 10 bases fitting TRBD1. The CDR3 has 15 residues. The germline V gene encodes CDR1 SGHVS and CDR2 FQNEAQ. V shed 4 bases, J shed 6 bases, and the junction held 6 bases outside the gene matches. DNA for the CDR3: TGTGCCAGCAGCTATAGGGACAGGGGTGGTCAGCCCCAGCATTTT. It is translated as CASSYRDRGGQPQHF.

This sequence joins TRBV13 and TRBJ1-5; 7 bases agree with TRBD1. There are 15 residues in the CDR3. Germline CDR1 PRHDT, CDR2 FYEKMQ (reference sequence). J gave up 3 bases and V 2 bases, and 4 bases lay outside the gene matches. CDR3 amino acids: CASSLNRGPNQPQHF. CDR3 nucleotide sequence: TGTGCCAGCAGCTTAAACAGGGGCCCCAATCAGCCCCAGCATTTT.

The rearrangement joins TRBV6-5 to TRBJ1-2; 8 bases are a match to TRBD1. Trimming removed 2 bases from V and 7 bases from J; junction bases left unmatched: 9. This CDR3 spans 15 amino acids. Germline CDR1 reads MNHEY; CDR2 reads SVGAGI. In DNA, the CDR3 is TGTGCCAGCAGTTACAGTGGCAGGGGGCCAGGTGGCTACACCTTC. Its translation is CASSYSGRGPGGYTF.

This clone was seen a handful of times. V usage is TRBV6-5 and J usage is TRBJ2-3, with 7 nucleotides matching TRBD1. This CDR3 has 12 amino acids. V lost 8 bases and J lost 1; bases outside the gene matches: 0. The V gene's germline CDR1 is MNHEY and CDR2 SVGAGI. The CDR3 coding sequence is TGTGCCAGCGGACAGGGCACAGATACGCAGTATTTT. Translated: CASGQGTDTQYF.

The chain couples TRBV19 to TRBJ1-5; 7 bases match TRBD1. This CDR3 contains 17 residues. Losses at the gene ends were 3 bases for V and 1 base for J; bases not matched to a gene: 9. CDR1 is LNHDA and CDR2 is SQIVND in the germline V gene (reference sequence). In DNA, the CDR3 is TGTGCCAGTAGTATTACATTAGGGGACAGAAGCAATCAGCCCCAGCATTTT. Its translation is CASSITLGDRSNQPQHF.

The table lists this clone with a few counts. The rearrangement uses TRBV5-1 and TRBJ2-5; unclear D gene. Looked up from germline, CDR1 is SGHRS and CDR2 is YFSETQ. Trimming left V 5 bases short and J 2 bases short, with 10 bases between. This CDR3 has 13 amino acids. The CDR3 DNA reads TGCGCCAGCAGGCTGGCCCCGCAAGAGACCCAGTACTTC. Its protein product is CASRLAPQETQYF.

The rearrangement links TRBV6-1 to TRBJ2-7, with TRBD1 identical over 7 bases. Germline V CDR1 and CDR2: MNHNS, SASEGT. This CDR3 has 15 amino acids. Trimming removed 6 bases from V and 0 bases from J; junction bases left unmatched: 8. DNA of the CDR3: TGTGCCAGCAGCCTTACAGGGGAGAGCTCCTACGAGCAGTACTTC. Its protein is CASSLTGESSYEQYF.

The V and J genes are TRBV4-1 and TRBJ2-4, with TRBD1 matching over 8 bases. CDR3 length: 16 amino acids. V trimming: 2 bases; J trimming: 1 base; junction bases outside the gene matches: 4. CDR1 is MGHRA and CDR2 is YSYEKL in the germline V gene. The CDR3 reads CASSQSQGAAKNIQYF. The CDR3 DNA sequence: TGCGCCAGCAGCCAAAGCCAGGGGGCGGCCAAAAACATTCAGTACTTC.

CDR3 residues: CASSYSVVLRAEAFF. The CDR3 coding sequence is TGTGCCAGCAGTTACTCGGTCGTGTTGCGCGCTGAAGCTTTCTTT. The chain uses TRBV6-6 and TRBJ1-1, with unresolved D. This CDR3 spans 15 amino acids. CDR1 is MNHNY and CDR2 is SVGAGI in the germline V gene (reference sequence). The V end lost 0 bases, the J end lost 6 bases, and 14 bases lay between the germline ends.

This chain joins TRBV7-9 and TRBJ1-4; 8 nucleotides align to TRBD1. The CDR3 is 16 amino acids. The ends lost 1 base at V and 7 bases at J; junction bases unmatched: 8. Germline CDR1 is SEHNR and CDR2 is FQNEAQ (reference sequence). The CDR3 DNA follows: TGTGCCAGCAGCTTAGTAGTGGACAGGGAAAGTGAAAAACTGTTTTTT. Its translation: CASSLVVDRESEKLFF.

This clone has a single count. The chain carries TRBV4-3 and TRBJ2-1; tentatively, D is TRBD1 (5 bases). CDR3 length: 14 residues. CDR1 is LGHNA, CDR2 YSLEER, per germline. The germline V and J ends were trimmed by 5 bases and 5 bases, with 13 bases remaining between them. CDR3 residues: CASSSGFWDNEQFF. The CDR3 bases are TGCGCCAGCAGCTCAGGGTTCTGGGACAATGAGCAGTTCTTC.

V is TRBV28 and J is TRBJ2-1, with D uncertain. Deletions cut 6 bases from V and 7 bases from J, with 19 bases between. This CDR3 comprises 15 residues. Germline V gives CDR1 MDHEN, CDR2 SYDVKM. The CDR3 DNA sequence: TGTGCCAGCAGCCAAAGTGCCCCCGGGTGGAATGAGCAGTTCTTC. This gives the protein CASSQSAPGWNEQFF. The whole variable domain, remainder taken from reference TRBV28 and TRBJ2-1, is DVKVTQSSRYLVKRTGEKVFLECVQDMDHENMFWYRQDPGLGLRLIYFSYDVKMKEKGDIPEGYSVSREKKERFSLILESASTNQTSMYLCASSQSAPGWNEQFFGPGTRLTVL.

The rearrangement links TRBV2 to TRBJ2-5, with 9 bases lining up with TRBD2. Germline V gene lookup returns CDR1 SNHLY and CDR2 FYNNEI. The V gene end was trimmed by 4 bases and the J gene end by 4 bases; junction bases not matched to a gene: 4. CDR3 length: 14 residues. CDR3 sequence reads: CASSVASGTETQYF. DNA of the CDR3: TGTGCCAGCAGTGTGGCTAGCGGGACAGAGACCCAGTACTTC.

V usage is TRBV2 and J usage is TRBJ2-6; tentative D call: TRBD1 (7 bases). V shed 6 bases and J shed 1 base, with 13 bases lying between them. The CDR3 runs 16 residues. Germline values: CDR1 SNHLY, CDR2 FYNNEI. The CDR3 here is CASRRDSGSGANVLTF. CDR3 sequence (DNA): TGTGCCAGCAGGCGGGACAGCGGTTCTGGGGCCAACGTCCTGACTTTC.

Only a few counts were recorded for this clone. The same CDR3 also results from other DNA sequences found in this sample. The chain employs TRBV5-1 and TRBJ2-3, with TRBD2 matching 10 bases. Germline CDR1 reads SGHRS; CDR2 reads YFSETQ. This CDR3 comprises 16 residues. V trimming: 3 bases; J trimming: 2 bases; junction bases outside the gene matches: 6. The CDR3 sequence: CASSSLAGGTTDTQYF. The CDR3 DNA reads TGCGCCAGCAGCTCATTAGCGGGGGGTACCACAGATACGCAGTATTTT.

The chain recombines TRBV6-6 with TRBJ2-4; TRBD1 agrees at 7 bases. CDR1 is MNHNY, CDR2 SVGAGI, per germline (reference sequence). The CDR3 length is 13 residues. V lost 7 bases to trimming and J lost 4 bases; unmatched junction nucleotides: 4. The CDR3 is CASNRDSKNIQYF. The CDR3 DNA is TGTGCCAGCAACCGGGACAGTAAAAACATTCAGTACTTC.

The V gene is TRBV5-1, the J gene TRBJ2-5; D is perhaps TRBD1 (6 bases). Trimming removed 0 bases from V and 4 bases from J, with 13 bases in between. This CDR3 has 15 amino acids. Germline CDR1 and CDR2: SGHRS and YFSETQ. The CDR3: CASSLGAGEGETQYF. CDR3 in DNA: TGCGCCAGCAGCTTGGGGGCAGGGGAAGGAGAGACCCAGTACTTC.